The T cell receptor delta chain under discussion was sequenced for a study of gamma-delta T cells after stem cell transplantation. The CDR3 has 15 amino acids. Trimming removed 3 bases from V and 2 bases from J; junction bases left unmatched: 5. Per germline, CDR1 GEAIGNYY and CDR2 EKD. TCRdb reanalysed the RT-PCR reads via CATT. The table has about 1,500 delta-chain clones, about 1.6% seen once. Notes on this clone: The protein in TCRdb stems from a much larger clone and differs at residue 9 from this DNA's translation, likely a read error; here the protein is translated from the DNA.

The chain is built from TRDV2 and TRDJ1; 10 bases are shared with TRDD3. Material for sequencing was gamma-delta T cells. This TCR was sampled from a human donor. It is not recorded whose cells these are; they may come from a transplant donor. This CDR3 is CACDSLGDETDKLIF. DNA of the CDR3: TGTGCCTGTGACTCACTGGGGGATGAAACCGATAAACTCATCTTT.